These T cell receptor beta chains were read from a single sample in a study of blood T cell repertoires in COVID-19. Profiling relied on immunoSEQ multiplex PCR, and the TCRdb table lists in-frame clones only, not all of them. Of approximately 230,000 clones listed, around 83% were seen once; the top ten hold approximately 6%. Source material: peripheral blood. The receptor set was obtained from an elderly man with acute or convalescent COVID-19. The CDR3 runs from the conserved cysteine through the conserved F or W. Fields, in order: D gene, V gene, CDR3 length, J gene, clone size, CDR3 protein, CDR3 DNA. A D gene is named only where the DNA matches it firmly. Size values are once, few and many counts, or a class for expanded clones, and some rows have none.

d_call: NA; v_call: TRBV19; cdr3_length: 15; j_call: TRBJ2-2; clone_size: NA; cdr3_aa: CASSWTAKTAGELFF; cdr3_nt: TGTGCCAGTAGCTGGACAGCTAAGACTGCCGGGGAGCTGTTTTTT
d_call: NA; v_call: TRBV6-6; cdr3_length: 15; j_call: TRBJ1-4; clone_size: NA; cdr3_aa: CASSYGGRGVEKLFF; cdr3_nt: TGTGCCAGCAGTTACGGGGGGAGGGGTGTAGAAAAACTGTTTTTT
d_call: NA; v_call: TRBV5-8; cdr3_length: 13; j_call: TRBJ1-2; clone_size: NA; cdr3_aa: CASSPDRDYGYTF; cdr3_nt: TGTGCCAGCAGCCCGGACAGAGACTATGGCTACACCTTC
d_call: TRBD2; v_call: TRBV5-1; cdr3_length: 16; j_call: TRBJ2-3; clone_size: NA; cdr3_aa: CASSAGTSGNTDTQYF; cdr3_nt: TGCGCCAGCAGCGCTGGGACTAGCGGCAACACAGATACGCAGTATTTT
d_call: NA; v_call: TRBV4-1; cdr3_length: 16; j_call: TRBJ1-6; clone_size: NA; cdr3_aa: CASSQDGGGRLAPLHF; cdr3_nt: TGCGCCAGCAGCCAAGATGGAGGAGGGCGGCTAGCCCCCCTCCACTTT
d_call: TRBD2; v_call: TRBV6-6; cdr3_length: 14; j_call: TRBJ2-1; clone_size: NA; cdr3_aa: CASNRLAGGNEQFF; cdr3_nt: TGTGCCAGCAATCGACTAGCGGGAGGCAATGAGCAGTTCTTC
d_call: NA; v_call: TRBV4-1; cdr3_length: 16; j_call: TRBJ2-7; clone_size: NA; cdr3_aa: CASSQETGLGIYEQYF; cdr3_nt: TGCGCCAGCAGCCAAGAAACCGGACTCGGAATCTACGAGCAGTACTTC
d_call: TRBD2; v_call: TRBV3-1/TRBV3-2; cdr3_length: 16; j_call: TRBJ2-5; clone_size: NA; cdr3_aa: CASSQAGAGAAETQYF; cdr3_nt: TGTGCCAGCAGCCAAGCAGGAGCGGGAGCTGCAGAGACCCAGTACTTC
d_call: TRBD1; v_call: TRBV7-8; cdr3_length: 15; j_call: TRBJ2-2; clone_size: NA; cdr3_aa: CASSASGTGAGELFF; cdr3_nt: TGTGCCAGCAGCGCCTCCGGGACAGGGGCCGGGGAGCTGTTTTTT
d_call: NA; v_call: TRBV18; cdr3_length: 15; j_call: TRBJ1-5; clone_size: NA; cdr3_aa: CASSPGPRSNQPQHF; cdr3_nt: TGTGCCAGCTCACCAGGTCCGAGGAGCAATCAGCCCCAGCATTTT
d_call: NA; v_call: TRBV6-4; cdr3_length: 13; j_call: TRBJ1-5; clone_size: once; cdr3_aa: CASSADGNQPQHF; cdr3_nt: TGTGCCAGCAGCGCTGACGGGAATCAGCCCCAGCATTTT
d_call: TRBD2; v_call: TRBV4-1; cdr3_length: 19; j_call: TRBJ2-2; clone_size: NA; cdr3_aa: CASSPAGLAGGPTWWELFF; cdr3_nt: TGCGCCAGCAGCCCCGCGGGACTAGCGGGAGGGCCGACTTGGTGGGAGCTGTTTTTT
d_call: NA; v_call: TRBV10-3; cdr3_length: 14; j_call: TRBJ2-1; clone_size: NA; cdr3_aa: CAISAGTTYNEQFF; cdr3_nt: TGTGCCATCAGTGCCGGGACAACCTACAATGAGCAGTTCTTC
d_call: TRBD1; v_call: TRBV18; cdr3_length: 13; j_call: TRBJ2-5; clone_size: NA; cdr3_aa: CASSRQGEETQYF; cdr3_nt: TGTGCCAGCTCACGACAGGGGGAAGAGACCCAGTACTTC
d_call: TRBD2; v_call: TRBV5-1; cdr3_length: 16; j_call: TRBJ2-7; clone_size: once; cdr3_aa: CASSLEGRGAHYEQYF; cdr3_nt: TGCGCCAGCAGCCTGGAAGGGCGGGGGGCCCACTACGAGCAGTACTTC
d_call: TRBD1; v_call: TRBV6-1; cdr3_length: 15; j_call: TRBJ2-7; clone_size: NA; cdr3_aa: CASSEGTGGTGEQYF; cdr3_nt: TGTGCCAGCAGTGAAGGGACAGGGGGCACCGGAGAGCAGTACTTC
d_call: NA; v_call: TRBV30; cdr3_length: 12; j_call: TRBJ1-3; clone_size: NA; cdr3_aa: CAWSRSGNTIYF; cdr3_nt: TGTGCCTGGAGCCGCTCTGGAAACACCATATATTTT
d_call: TRBD1; v_call: TRBV6-5; cdr3_length: 14; j_call: TRBJ2-5; clone_size: NA; cdr3_aa: CASSSGQVQETQYF; cdr3_nt: TGTGCCAGCAGTTCCGGACAGGTACAAGAGACCCAGTACTTC
d_call: TRBD2; v_call: TRBV6-1; cdr3_length: 14; j_call: TRBJ2-3; clone_size: NA; cdr3_aa: CASSERTRPDTQYF; cdr3_nt: TGTGCCAGCAGTGAAAGGACTAGACCAGATACGCAGTATTTT
d_call: NA; v_call: TRBV3-1/TRBV3-2; cdr3_length: 13; j_call: TRBJ2-7; clone_size: few; cdr3_aa: CASSHGPGMDGYF; cdr3_nt: TGTGCCAGCAGCCATGGTCCAGGGATGGATGGGTACTTC
d_call: NA; v_call: TRBV7-8; cdr3_length: 14; j_call: TRBJ2-1; clone_size: NA; cdr3_aa: CASSPDSSYNEQFF; cdr3_nt: TGTGCCAGCAGTCCGGACAGCTCCTACAATGAGCAGTTCTTC
d_call: NA; v_call: TRBV19; cdr3_length: 13; j_call: TRBJ1-1; clone_size: NA; cdr3_aa: CASSLYQGTEAFF; cdr3_nt: TGTGCCAGTAGTCTCTACCAGGGGACTGAAGCTTTCTTT
d_call: TRBD2; v_call: TRBV24-1; cdr3_length: 11; j_call: TRBJ2-7; clone_size: once; cdr3_aa: CATSDPRGVYF; cdr3_nt: TGTGCCACCAGTGATCCCCGGGGGGTGTACTTC
d_call: TRBD1; v_call: TRBV19; cdr3_length: 15; j_call: TRBJ1-6; clone_size: NA; cdr3_aa: CASSITGGSNSPLHF; cdr3_nt: TGTGCCAGTAGTATTACAGGGGGATCAAATTCACCCCTCCACTTT
d_call: NA; v_call: TRBV9; cdr3_length: 13; j_call: TRBJ1-2; clone_size: NA; cdr3_aa: CASSAGRNYGYTF; cdr3_nt: TGTGCCAGCAGCGCGGGAAGGAACTATGGCTACACCTTC
d_call: TRBD2; v_call: TRBV3-1/TRBV3-2; cdr3_length: 15; j_call: TRBJ2-1; clone_size: NA; cdr3_aa: CASSRTSGYYNEQFF; cdr3_nt: TGTGCCAGCAGCCGTACTAGCGGGTATTACAATGAGCAGTTCTTC
d_call: NA; v_call: TRBV10-3; cdr3_length: 12; j_call: TRBJ2-7; clone_size: NA; cdr3_aa: CATEAPSYEQYF; cdr3_nt: TGTGCCACCGAGGCCCCTTCCTACGAGCAGTACTTC
d_call: NA; v_call: TRBV4-1; cdr3_length: 16; j_call: TRBJ1-2; clone_size: NA; cdr3_aa: CASSQAAGQSNYGYTF; cdr3_nt: TGCGCCAGCAGCCAAGCCGCTGGACAGTCTAACTATGGCTACACCTTC
d_call: NA; v_call: TRBV19; cdr3_length: 15; j_call: TRBJ2-1; clone_size: NA; cdr3_aa: CASSIGAAWNNEQFF; cdr3_nt: TGTGCCAGTAGTATAGGGGCCGCTTGGAACAATGAGCAGTTCTTC
d_call: NA; v_call: TRBV2; cdr3_length: 14; j_call: TRBJ1-5; clone_size: NA; cdr3_aa: CASRVTRDNQPQHF; cdr3_nt: TGTGCCAGCAGAGTAACTCGGGACAATCAGCCCCAGCATTTT
d_call: NA; v_call: TRBV2; cdr3_length: 19; j_call: TRBJ1-4; clone_size: NA; cdr3_aa: CASSARQVALRGINEKLFF; cdr3_nt: TGTGCCAGCAGTGCCAGACAGGTCGCTTTGAGGGGAATTAATGAAAAACTGTTTTTT
d_call: NA; v_call: TRBV7-9; cdr3_length: 15; j_call: TRBJ2-1; clone_size: NA; cdr3_aa: CASSYPGLFYNEQFF; cdr3_nt: TGTGCCAGCAGCTATCCTGGACTTTTCTACAATGAGCAGTTCTTC
d_call: TRBD2; v_call: TRBV11-2; cdr3_length: 15; j_call: TRBJ2-7; clone_size: few; cdr3_aa: CASSFLAGGLNEQYF; cdr3_nt: TGTGCCAGCAGCTTTCTAGCGGGGGGGCTGAACGAGCAGTACTTC
d_call: NA; v_call: TRBV28; cdr3_length: 18; j_call: TRBJ2-7; clone_size: few; cdr3_aa: CASSFRSRTFSVIYEQYF; cdr3_nt: TGTGCCAGCAGTTTTAGGAGCCGTACGTTCTCGGTTATCTACGAGCAGTACTTC
d_call: TRBD2; v_call: TRBV5-1; cdr3_length: 15; j_call: TRBJ2-6; clone_size: NA; cdr3_aa: CASSPVAAGGNVLTF; cdr3_nt: TGCGCCAGCAGCCCGGTGGCAGCGGGGGGGAACGTCCTGACTTTC
d_call: NA; v_call: TRBV3-1/TRBV3-2; cdr3_length: 13; j_call: TRBJ2-3; clone_size: once; cdr3_aa: CASSQLPRDTQYF; cdr3_nt: TGTGCCAGCAGCCAACTCCCTCGGGATACGCAGTATTTT
d_call: TRBD1; v_call: TRBV6-4; cdr3_length: 15; j_call: TRBJ1-4; clone_size: NA; cdr3_aa: CASSTDRESGEKLFF; cdr3_nt: TGTGCCAGCAGTACGGACAGGGAGAGTGGTGAAAAACTGTTTTTT
d_call: TRBD1; v_call: TRBV5-1; cdr3_length: 15; j_call: TRBJ2-7; clone_size: NA; cdr3_aa: CASRVTGQGTAEQYF; cdr3_nt: TGCGCCAGCCGTGTGACAGGACAGGGTACCGCCGAGCAGTACTTC
d_call: NA; v_call: TRBV2; cdr3_length: 14; j_call: TRBJ1-2; clone_size: once; cdr3_aa: CASNEQGTNYGYTF; cdr3_nt: TGTGCCAGCAATGAACAGGGAACTAATTATGGCTACACCTTC
d_call: TRBD1; v_call: TRBV2; cdr3_length: 12; j_call: TRBJ2-7; clone_size: few; cdr3_aa: CASRGDSYEQYF; cdr3_nt: TGTGCCAGCAGGGGGGACAGCTACGAGCAGTACTTC
d_call: NA; v_call: TRBV2; cdr3_length: 13; j_call: TRBJ1-2; clone_size: NA; cdr3_aa: CASSGRDTYGYTF; cdr3_nt: TGTGCCAGCAGTGGTCGGGACACCTATGGCTACACCTTC
d_call: NA; v_call: TRBV29-1; cdr3_length: 11; j_call: TRBJ1-1; clone_size: NA; cdr3_aa: CSVGPYTEAFF; cdr3_nt: TGCAGCGTGGGGCCCTACACTGAAGCTTTCTTT
d_call: TRBD2; v_call: TRBV6-5; cdr3_length: 14; j_call: TRBJ2-1; clone_size: NA; cdr3_aa: CASSYSGGANEQFF; cdr3_nt: TGTGCCAGCAGTTACTCCGGGGGGGCCAATGAGCAGTTCTTC
d_call: NA; v_call: TRBV5-1; cdr3_length: 15; j_call: TRBJ2-3; clone_size: NA; cdr3_aa: CASSPNTLRTDTQYF; cdr3_nt: TGCGCCAGCAGCCCCAACACCTTACGCACAGATACGCAGTATTTT
d_call: NA; v_call: TRBV24-1; cdr3_length: 14; j_call: TRBJ2-1; clone_size: NA; cdr3_aa: CATPRLLVYNEQFF; cdr3_nt: TGTGCCACCCCCAGGCTTTTGGTCTACAATGAGCAGTTCTTC
d_call: NA; v_call: TRBV21-1; cdr3_length: 17; j_call: TRBJ1-2; clone_size: few; cdr3_aa: CASSKGLAPDPGYGYTF; cdr3_nt: TGTGCCAGCAGCAAAGGTCTTGCCCCCGACCCCGGGTATGGCTACACCTTC
d_call: TRBD1; v_call: TRBV5-1; cdr3_length: 14; j_call: TRBJ1-2; clone_size: NA; cdr3_aa: CASSEPGQGYGYTF; cdr3_nt: TGCGCCAGCAGCGAACCGGGACAGGGCTATGGCTACACCTTC